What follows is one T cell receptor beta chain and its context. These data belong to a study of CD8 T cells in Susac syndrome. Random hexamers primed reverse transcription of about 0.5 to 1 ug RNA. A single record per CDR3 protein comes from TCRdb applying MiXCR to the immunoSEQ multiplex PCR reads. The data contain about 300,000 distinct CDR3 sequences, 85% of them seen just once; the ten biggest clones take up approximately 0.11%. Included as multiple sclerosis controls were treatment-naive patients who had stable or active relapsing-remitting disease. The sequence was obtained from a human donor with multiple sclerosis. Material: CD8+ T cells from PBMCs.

CDR3 DNA: TGTGCCAGCAGCGGGAGGTGGCGGGAGCGGTCCTACAATGAGCAGTTCTTC. Translating gives CASSGRWRERSYNEQFF. The chain recombines TRBV7-9 with TRBJ2-1; 7 bases fit TRBD2. Germline V lookup: CDR1 SEHNR, CDR2 FQNEAQ (reference sequence). The CDR3 is 17 residues long. Losses at the gene ends were 5 bases for V and 1 base for J; bases not matched to a gene: 11.